This record covers a single TCR beta chain. Assay: immunoSEQ multiplex PCR; the TCRdb copy retains only in-frame clones and omits some. The table includes around 100,000 clones, around 92% detected once. The length of the CDR3 is 16 residues. Looked up from germline, CDR1 is KGHDR and CDR2 is SFDVKD. V lost 0 bases and J lost 4; bases outside the gene matches: 2. The sample originates from a study of control samples from healthy donors and cancer patients. The TCR was taken from a young woman in good health. The rearrangement joins TRBV24-1 to TRBJ1-4; TRBD1 matches at 9 bases. The sample was blood. This chain's CDR3 is CATSDLGTGINEKLFF. The CDR3 bases are TGTGCCACCAGTGATTTGGGGACAGGGATTAATGAAAAACTGTTTTTT.